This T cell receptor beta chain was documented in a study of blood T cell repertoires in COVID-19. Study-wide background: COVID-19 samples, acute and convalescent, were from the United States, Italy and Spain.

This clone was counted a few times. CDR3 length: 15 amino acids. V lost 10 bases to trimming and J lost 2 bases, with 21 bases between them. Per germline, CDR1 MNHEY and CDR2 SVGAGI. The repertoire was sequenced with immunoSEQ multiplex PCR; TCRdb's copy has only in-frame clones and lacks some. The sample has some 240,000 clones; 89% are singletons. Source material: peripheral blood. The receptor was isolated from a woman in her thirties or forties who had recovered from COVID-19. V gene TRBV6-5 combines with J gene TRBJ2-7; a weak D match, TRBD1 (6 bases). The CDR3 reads CATRNKDSRPYEQYF. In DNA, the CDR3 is TGTGCCACCCGAAACAAGGACAGCCGCCCCTACGAGCAGTACTTC.